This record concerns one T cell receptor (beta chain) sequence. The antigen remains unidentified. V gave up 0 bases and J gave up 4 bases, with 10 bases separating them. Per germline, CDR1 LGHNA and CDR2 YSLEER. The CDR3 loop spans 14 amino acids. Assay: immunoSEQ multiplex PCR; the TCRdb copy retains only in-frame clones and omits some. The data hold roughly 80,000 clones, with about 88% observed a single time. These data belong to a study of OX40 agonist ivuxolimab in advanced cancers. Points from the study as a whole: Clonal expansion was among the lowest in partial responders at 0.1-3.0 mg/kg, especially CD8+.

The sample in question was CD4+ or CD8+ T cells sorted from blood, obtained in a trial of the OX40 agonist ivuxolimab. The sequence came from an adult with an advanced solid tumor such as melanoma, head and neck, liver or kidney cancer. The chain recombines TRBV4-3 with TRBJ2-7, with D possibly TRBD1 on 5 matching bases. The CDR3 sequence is CASSQDPTDYEQYF. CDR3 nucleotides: TGCGCCAGCAGCCAAGATCCGACAGATTACGAGCAGTACTTC.